The rows below give T cell receptor beta chains drawn from one sample of a study of shared clonotypes between healthy human individuals. TCRdb's table, derived via immunoSEQ multiplex PCR, lists solely in-frame clones and lacks some. Of about 530,000 clones listed, almost 97% are singletons. The sequenced sample was naive CD4+ T cells sorted from blood. Receptors were obtained from a woman aged 30 to 39 in good health. Each CDR3 is given with its conserved first and last residue. Each record gives: CDR3 protein, J gene, V gene.

CASSLYTGGYTF TRBJ1-2 TRBV27
CASSVTLALSSYEQYF TRBJ2-7 TRBV28
CASSLQGEETQYF TRBJ2-5 TRBV11-2
CASSSSLTPPYEQYF TRBJ2-7 TRBV11-2
CASSTRGSRREKLFF TRBJ1-4 TRBV7-9
CASSEFKTGGLDQPQHF TRBJ1-5 TRBV10-1
CASSQWTTNTGELFF TRBJ2-2 TRBV18
CASSLEFAVETEAFF TRBJ1-1 TRBV5-8
CASSKRHGLGVLEQYF TRBJ2-7 TRBV21-1
CASIPARWGSGSYEQYF NA TRBV9
CASIRGSLSYNEQFF TRBJ2-1 TRBV2
CASSFRTSGMILKETQYF TRBJ2-5 TRBV7-2
CASSQEGTGDRSGANVLTF TRBJ2-6 TRBV4-1
CASSLEGLREKLFF TRBJ1-4 TRBV5-1
CASSLGEGETQYF TRBJ2-5 TRBV7-2
CASSLSSPWQTQYF TRBJ2-5 TRBV27
CASSLVLWEGYPDTQYF TRBJ2-3 TRBV5-1
CASSLEDRGPWGTQYF TRBJ2-5 TRBV28
CASSFSGRGSYEQYF NA TRBV28
CASSETGRSYEQYF NA TRBV10-2
CASSLGQMNTEAFF TRBJ1-1 TRBV5-4
CASRLPRRGNTGELFF TRBJ2-2 TRBV19
CASAVFTTGELFF TRBJ2-2 TRBV18
CASEKGYKQSRANVLTF TRBJ2-6 TRBV9
CASRGGGFNGEKLFF TRBJ1-4 TRBV10-2
CASRAPGLVGKETQYF TRBJ2-5 TRBV19
CASTASVDEQFF TRBJ2-1 TRBV28
CASSPESGIQPQHF TRBJ1-5 TRBV27
CASSSIAGGPSNEQFF TRBJ2-1 TRBV5-1
CASSTNRGTGQPQHF TRBJ1-5 TRBV28
CASSMGRTRIMGYEQYF NA TRBV27
CASSGRTEKTTYEQYF NA TRBV19
CASRGAGNWDTQYF TRBJ2-3 TRBV19
CASSPPIQETQYF TRBJ2-5 TRBV18
CASRDDFSYEQYF TRBJ2-7 TRBV5-1
CASSPMDREGGYTF TRBJ1-2 TRBV18
CASNTGVAGNEQFF TRBJ2-1 TRBV19
CASSSPLGAGGPPNTGELFF TRBJ2-2 TRBV28
CASSLDGGEQETQYF TRBJ2-5 TRBV11-1
CASSERLASYEQYF TRBJ2-7 TRBV14
CAWSVLEFYGYTF TRBJ1-2 TRBV30
CASSEASLAAADTQYF TRBJ2-3 TRBV2
CASSFGGAGTEAFF TRBJ1-1 TRBV5-5
CASSPIRSQNSGNTIYF TRBJ1-3 TRBV18
CAWSGYSDGYTF TRBJ1-2 TRBV30
CASSPTGQGLSYEQYF TRBJ2-7 TRBV28
CSVGTSGSYNEQFF TRBJ2-1 TRBV29-1
CASSSGQGRSEQYF TRBJ2-7 TRBV5-4
CAIRGGGTDSNTEAFF TRBJ1-1 TRBV10-3
CAWGEGQAKEQYF TRBJ2-5 TRBV30
CASSPQGTSYEQYF TRBJ2-7 TRBV14
CASSRGTGKGSGYTF TRBJ1-2 TRBV19
CASSSKKDSANYGYTF TRBJ1-2 TRBV5-1
CASKALALEQFF TRBJ2-1 TRBV2
CASSLLGQDAGGYTF TRBJ1-2 TRBV5-8